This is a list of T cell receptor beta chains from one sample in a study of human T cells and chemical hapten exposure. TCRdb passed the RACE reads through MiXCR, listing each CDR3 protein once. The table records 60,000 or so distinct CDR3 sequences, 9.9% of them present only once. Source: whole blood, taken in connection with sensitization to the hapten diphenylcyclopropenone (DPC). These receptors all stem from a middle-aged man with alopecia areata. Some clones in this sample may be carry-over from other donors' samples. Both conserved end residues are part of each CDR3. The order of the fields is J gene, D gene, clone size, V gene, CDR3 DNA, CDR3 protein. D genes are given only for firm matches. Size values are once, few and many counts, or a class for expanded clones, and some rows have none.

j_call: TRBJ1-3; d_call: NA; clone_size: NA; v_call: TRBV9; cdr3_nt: TGTGCCAGCAGCGTAGGGGGGTTGGCAGACCGAAACACCATATATTTT; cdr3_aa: CASSVGGLADRNTIYF
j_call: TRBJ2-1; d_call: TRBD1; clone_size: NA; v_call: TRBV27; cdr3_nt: TGTGCCAGCAGCTTGACAGGGGGCTATGAGCAGTTCTTC; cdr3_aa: CASSLTGGYEQFF
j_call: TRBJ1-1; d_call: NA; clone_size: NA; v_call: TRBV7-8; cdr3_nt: TGTGCCAGCAGCTTACCCTTGACGGGGGGCAGGGGCACTGAAGCTTTCTTT; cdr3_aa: CASSLPLTGGRGTEAFF
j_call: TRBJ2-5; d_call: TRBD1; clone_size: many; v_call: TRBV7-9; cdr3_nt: TGTGCCAGCAGCCCCTCCCGGGACAGGGGGCCGGAGACCCAGTACTTC; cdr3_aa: CASSPSRDRGPETQYF
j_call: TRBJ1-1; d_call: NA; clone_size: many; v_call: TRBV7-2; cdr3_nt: TGTGCCAGCAGCTTCCCGGGGACCACTGAAGCTTTCTTT; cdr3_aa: CASSFPGTTEAFF
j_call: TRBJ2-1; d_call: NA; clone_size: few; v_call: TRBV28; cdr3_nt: TGTGCCAGCAACAACGGGTACAATGAGCAGTTCTTC; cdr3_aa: CASNNGYNEQFF
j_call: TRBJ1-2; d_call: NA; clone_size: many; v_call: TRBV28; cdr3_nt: TGTGCCAGCAGTTTTCTGGGGTCTAACTATGGCTACACCTTC; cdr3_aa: CASSFLGSNYGYTF
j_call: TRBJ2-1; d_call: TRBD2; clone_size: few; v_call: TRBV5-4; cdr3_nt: TGTGCCAGCAGCGTGGAAGGACTAGCAAACAATGAGCAGTTCTTC; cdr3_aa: CASSVEGLANNEQFF
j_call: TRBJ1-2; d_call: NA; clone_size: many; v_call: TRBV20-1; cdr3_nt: TGCAGTGCTAGAAACCCATCGGGGGCAGGGTTAACTCCCTATGGCTACACCTTC; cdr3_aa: CSARNPSGAGLTPYGYTF
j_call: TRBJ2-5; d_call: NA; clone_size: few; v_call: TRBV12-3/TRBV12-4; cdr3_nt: TGTGCCAGCAGGCGGAACTCTCGAGAGACCCAGTACTTC; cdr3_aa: CASRRNSRETQYF
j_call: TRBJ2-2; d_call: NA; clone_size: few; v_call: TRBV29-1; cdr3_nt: TGCAGCGCCCAGGTTCTCGGGGAGCTGTTTTTT; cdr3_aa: CSAQVLGELFF
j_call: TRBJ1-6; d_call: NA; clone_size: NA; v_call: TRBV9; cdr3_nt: TGTGCCAGCAGCATGACGGGTAATTCACCCCTCCACTTT; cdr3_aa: CASSMTGNSPLHF
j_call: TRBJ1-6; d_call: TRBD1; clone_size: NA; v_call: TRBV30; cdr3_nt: TGTGCCTGGAGCACCATGGGACAGGGGGAATCACCCCTCCACTTT; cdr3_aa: CAWSTMGQGESPLHF
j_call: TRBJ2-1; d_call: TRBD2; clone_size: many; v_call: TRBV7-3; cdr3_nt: TGTGCCAGCAGCCGGACTAGCGGGAGCCGTCAAGGGAATAATGAGCAGTTCTTC; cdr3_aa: CASSRTSGSRQGNNEQFF
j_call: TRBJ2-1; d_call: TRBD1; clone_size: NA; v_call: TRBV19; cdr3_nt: TGTGCCAGTAGTGGCGGTGTGGTAGGGGGCACCTACAATGAGCAGTTCTTC; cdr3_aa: CASSGGVVGGTYNEQFF
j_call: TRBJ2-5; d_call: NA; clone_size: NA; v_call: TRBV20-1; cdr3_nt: TGCAGTGCCATCGACAGGATTACCCAAGAGACCCAGTACTTC; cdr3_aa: CSAIDRITQETQYF
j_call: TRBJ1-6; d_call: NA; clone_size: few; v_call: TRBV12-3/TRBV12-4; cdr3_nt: TGTGCCAGCAGTTTAAGGGCCCGAGATTCACCCCTCCACTTT; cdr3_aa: CASSLRARDSPLHF
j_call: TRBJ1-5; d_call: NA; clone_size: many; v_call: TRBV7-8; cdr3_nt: TGTGCCAGCAGCTTAGGTAGCAGGGCCATCCAGCCCCAGCATTTT; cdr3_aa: CASSLGSRAIQPQHF
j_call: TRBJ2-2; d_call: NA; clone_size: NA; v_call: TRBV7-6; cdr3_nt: TGTGCCAGCAGCTTAATTGCCACCGGGGAGCTGTTTTTT; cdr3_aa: CASSLIATGELFF
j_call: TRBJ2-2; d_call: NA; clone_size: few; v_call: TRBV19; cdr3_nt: TGTGCAGGATCGGGGACGAACACCGGGGAGCTGTTTTTT; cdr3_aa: CAGSGTNTGELFF
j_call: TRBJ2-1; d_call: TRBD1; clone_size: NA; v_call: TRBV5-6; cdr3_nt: TGTGCCAGCAGCTTTAGACAGGGTGGTTCGTTGGGGCAGTTCTTC; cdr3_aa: CASSFRQGGSLGQFF
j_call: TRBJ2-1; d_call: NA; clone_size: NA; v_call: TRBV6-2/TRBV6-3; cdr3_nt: TGTGCCAGCAGCTCACCAGGGCCATCCTACAATGAGCAGTTCTTC; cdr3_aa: CASSSPGPSYNEQFF